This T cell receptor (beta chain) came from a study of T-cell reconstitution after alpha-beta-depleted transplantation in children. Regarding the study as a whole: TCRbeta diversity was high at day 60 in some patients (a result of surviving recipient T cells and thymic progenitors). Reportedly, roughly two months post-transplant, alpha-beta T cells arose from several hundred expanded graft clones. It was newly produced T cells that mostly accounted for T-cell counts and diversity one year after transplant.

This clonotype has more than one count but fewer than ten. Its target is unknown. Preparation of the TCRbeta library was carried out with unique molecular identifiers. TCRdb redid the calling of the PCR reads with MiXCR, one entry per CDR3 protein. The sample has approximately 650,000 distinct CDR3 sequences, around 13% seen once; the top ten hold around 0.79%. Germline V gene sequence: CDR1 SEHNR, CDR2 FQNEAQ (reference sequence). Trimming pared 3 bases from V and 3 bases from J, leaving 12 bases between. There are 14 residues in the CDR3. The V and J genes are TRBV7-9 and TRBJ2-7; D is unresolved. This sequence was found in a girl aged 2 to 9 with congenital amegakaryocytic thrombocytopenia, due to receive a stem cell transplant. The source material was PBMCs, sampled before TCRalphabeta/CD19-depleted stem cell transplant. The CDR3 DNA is TGTGCCAGCAGCTTGGGGTCAGGAGTCTACGAGCAGTACTTC. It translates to CASSLGSGVYEQYF.